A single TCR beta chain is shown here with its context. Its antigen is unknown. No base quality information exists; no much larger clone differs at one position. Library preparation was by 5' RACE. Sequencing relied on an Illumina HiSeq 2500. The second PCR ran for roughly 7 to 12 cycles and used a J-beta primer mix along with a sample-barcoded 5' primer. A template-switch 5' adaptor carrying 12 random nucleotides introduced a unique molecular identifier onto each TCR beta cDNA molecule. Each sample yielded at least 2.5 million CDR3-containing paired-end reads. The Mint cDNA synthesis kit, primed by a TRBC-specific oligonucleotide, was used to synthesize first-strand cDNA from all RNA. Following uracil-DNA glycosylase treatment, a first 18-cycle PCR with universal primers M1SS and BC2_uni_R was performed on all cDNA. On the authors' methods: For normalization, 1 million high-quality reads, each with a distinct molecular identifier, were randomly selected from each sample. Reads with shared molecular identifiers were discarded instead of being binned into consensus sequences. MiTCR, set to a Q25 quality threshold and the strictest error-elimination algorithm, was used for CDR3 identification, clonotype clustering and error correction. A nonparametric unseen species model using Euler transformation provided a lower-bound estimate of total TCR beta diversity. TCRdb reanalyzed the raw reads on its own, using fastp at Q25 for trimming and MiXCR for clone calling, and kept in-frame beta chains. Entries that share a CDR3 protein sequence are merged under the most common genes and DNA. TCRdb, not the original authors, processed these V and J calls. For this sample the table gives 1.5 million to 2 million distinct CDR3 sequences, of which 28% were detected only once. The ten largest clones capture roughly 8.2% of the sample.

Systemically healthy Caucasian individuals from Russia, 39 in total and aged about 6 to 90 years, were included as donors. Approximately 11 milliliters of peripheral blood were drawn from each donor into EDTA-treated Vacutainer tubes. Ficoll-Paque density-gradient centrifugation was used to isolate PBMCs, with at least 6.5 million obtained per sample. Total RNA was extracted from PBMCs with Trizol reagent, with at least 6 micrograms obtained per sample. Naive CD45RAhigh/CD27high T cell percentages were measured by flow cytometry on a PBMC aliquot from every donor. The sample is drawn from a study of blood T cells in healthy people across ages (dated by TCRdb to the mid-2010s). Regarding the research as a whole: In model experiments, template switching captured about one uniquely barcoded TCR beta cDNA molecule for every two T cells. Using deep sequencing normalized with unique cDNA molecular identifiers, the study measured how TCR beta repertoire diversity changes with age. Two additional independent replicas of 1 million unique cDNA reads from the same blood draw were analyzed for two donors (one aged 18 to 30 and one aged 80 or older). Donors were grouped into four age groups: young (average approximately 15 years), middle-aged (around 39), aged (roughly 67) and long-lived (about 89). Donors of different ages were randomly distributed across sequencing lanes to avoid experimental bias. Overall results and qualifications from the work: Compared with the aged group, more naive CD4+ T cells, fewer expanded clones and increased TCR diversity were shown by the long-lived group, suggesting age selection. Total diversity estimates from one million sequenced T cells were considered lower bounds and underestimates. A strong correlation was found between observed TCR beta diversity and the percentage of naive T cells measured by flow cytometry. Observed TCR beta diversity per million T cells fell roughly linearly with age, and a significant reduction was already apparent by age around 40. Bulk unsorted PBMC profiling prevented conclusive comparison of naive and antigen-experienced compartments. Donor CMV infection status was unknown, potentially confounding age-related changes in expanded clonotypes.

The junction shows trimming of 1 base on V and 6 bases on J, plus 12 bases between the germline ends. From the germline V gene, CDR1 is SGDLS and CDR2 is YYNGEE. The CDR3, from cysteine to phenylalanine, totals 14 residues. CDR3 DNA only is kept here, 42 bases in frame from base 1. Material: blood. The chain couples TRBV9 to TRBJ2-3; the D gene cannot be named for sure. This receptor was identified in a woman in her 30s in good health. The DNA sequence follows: TGTGCCAGCAGCGTAATCTCCGAGCCGGATACGCAGTATTTT. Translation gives CASSVISEPDTQYF.